Below are 27 T cell receptor delta chains sequenced from a single sample in a study of gamma-delta T cells after stem cell transplantation (dated by TCRdb to 2016 to 2018). The library relied on RT-PCR. These reads were obtained on an Illumina MiSeq. TCRdb recomputed clones from the public reads with CATT; identical DNA rows were then combined. The sample contains about 290 delta-chain clones, 5.5% to 8% of them found a single time. 65% to 80% of the sample is held by the ten biggest clonotypes. The sample was gamma-delta T cells. The source is a human donor. It is not recorded whose cells these are; they may come from a transplant donor.

This clone was picked up a small number of times. This rearrangement joins TRDV2 to TRDJ3; the D gene is possibly TRDD3 (5 bases). Germline V lookup: CDR1 GEAIGNYY, CDR2 EKD. Trimming took off 0 bases at V and 0 bases at J, with 17 bases between the two ends. The CDR3 is made up of 20 amino acids. The DNA of the CDR3 is TGTGCCTGTGACACCGGGCCCGGGGGTCCGAGCTCCTGGGACACCCGACAGATGTTTTTC. Translation: CACDTGPGGPSSWDTRQMFF.

This clone has just a few counts. The likely explanation is a read error, given a far larger clone one base away. The same CDR3 is also encoded by other DNA sequences in this sample. CDR3 in DNA: TGTGCCTGTGACACCGTCTCTGGGGGATACGCGACCGATAAACTTATCTTT. This gives the protein CACDTVSGGYATDKLIF. V usage is TRDV2 and J usage is TRDJ1; 12 nucleotides line up with TRDD3. CDR1 is GEAIGNYY and CDR2 is EKD in the germline V gene. The CDR3 length is 17 residues.

Points on this clone: A read error likely explains this, since a far larger clone differs by one base. Other DNA sequences in the same sample also yield this CDR3. The chain employs TRDV1 and TRDJ1, with D possibly called TRDD2 or TRDD3 (5 bases each). Germline V CDR1 and CDR2: TSWWSYY, QGS. There are 18 residues in the CDR3. Trimming shortened V by 9 bases and J by 2 bases, and 28 bases separated the two germline ends. Here the CDR3 reads CALRIPPVPWARTDKLIF. The CDR3 DNA follows: TGTGCTCTACGGATTCCTCCTGTCCCCTGGGCCCGGACCGATAAACTCATCTTT.

This clone was found a few times. A junction boundary mismatches the germline segment, possibly from a read error. This chain links TRDV2 with TRDJ3, with 8 bases matching TRDD3. The CDR3 covers 19 residues. Germline V lookup: CDR1 GEAIGNYY, CDR2 EKD. CDR3 loop: CACDTVLGDHPWGTRQMFF. The CDR3 nucleotides read TGTGCCTGTGACACCGTTCTGGGGGACCACCCCTGGGGCACCCGACAGATGTTCTTC.

A word on this clone: The amino acid sequence in TCRdb belongs to a much larger clone and departs from this DNA's translation at residue 16, likely a sequencing read error; the sequence shown is translated from the DNA. The chain employs TRDV2 and TRDJ1; 12 nucleotides align to TRDD3. The CDR3 runs to 17 residues. Germline CDR1 GEAIGNYY, CDR2 EKD. As DNA, the CDR3 is TGTGCCTGTGACACCGTCTCTGGGGGATACGCGACCGATAAACTCACCTTT. This translates into CACDTVSGGYATDKLTF.

This clone is classed as large. V usage is TRDV2 and J usage is TRDJ1, with 11 nucleotides matching TRDD3. The germline gives CDR1 GEAIGNYY, CDR2 EKD. V lost 3 bases to trimming and J lost 2 bases; unmatched junction nucleotides: 4. CDR3 length equals 15 residues. The DNA for the CDR3 is TGTGCCTGTGACCGACTGGGGGATAGGACCGATAAACTCATCTTT. Its translation: CACDRLGDRTDKLIF.

On this clone itself: TCRdb attributes to this sequence the protein of a much larger clone, which differs from the DNA translation at residue 5; a read error is likely, and the protein displayed is translated from the DNA. This rearrangement joins TRDV1 to TRDJ1; TRDD3 is a possible D gene (5 bases). V lost 8 bases, J lost 2 bases, and 27 bases lay in between. Germline CDR1 is TSWWSYY and CDR2 is QGS. The length of the CDR3 is 18 residues. The CDR3 protein is CALRTPPVPWARTDKLIF. CDR3 sequence (DNA): TGTGCTCTTCGGACTCCTCCTGTCCCCTGGGCCCGGACCGATAAACTCATCTTT.

This clone was counted between two and nine times. Just one base apart from a much larger clone, this may be a read error. The chain joins TRDV2 to TRDJ3, with 13 bases matching TRDD3. Germline V gene sequence: CDR1 GEAIGNYY, CDR2 EKD. The CDR3 is 20 amino acids. In DNA form, the CDR3 reads TGTGCCTGTGACCCCACTGGGGGATACGGTAGCTCCTGGGGCACCCGACAGATGTTTTTC. Translation gives CACDPTGGYGSSWGTRQMFF.

A word on this clone: With a much larger clone just one base away, this may be a read error. This chain's CDR3 is CACDTGNWGSESSWGTRQMFF. The CDR3 bases are TGTGCCTGTGACACCGGAAACTGGGGGTCCGAGAGCTCCTGGGGCACCCGACAGATGTTTTTC. The J gene is TRDJ3, the V gene TRDV2; 8 bases line up with TRDD3. The CDR3 is made up of 21 amino acids. Germline V CDR1 and CDR2: GEAIGNYY, EKD.

J gene TRDJ1 was identified, but the V gene was not called; the D call in the table, TRDD3, was not verified against the DNA. The CDR3 consists of 18 residues. The CDR3: CACDRLALGDRVPDKLIF. CDR3 sequence (DNA): TGTGCCTGTGACCGCCTCGCACTGGGGGATAGAGTTCCCGATAAACTCATCTTT.

The chain recombines TRDV2 with TRDJ1; 9 bases are a match to TRDD3. No J gene is reported in TCRdb; it was inferred here by comparing the DNA with germline. V was clipped by 0 bases and J by 0 bases; unmatched bases: 10. This CDR3 is built from 18 residues. CDR1 and CDR2 (germline): GEAIGNYY, EKD. CDR3 nucleotide sequence: TGTGCCTGTGACACCGTGTCTGGGGGATCCTCGTACACCGATAAACTCATCTTT. It codes for CACDTVSGGSSYTDKLIF.

A word on this clone: A far larger clone is only one base removed, so a read error is likely. This sequence joins TRDV1 and TRDJ1, with D perhaps given as TRDD2 or TRDD3 (5 bases each). Germline CDR1 is TSWWSYY and CDR2 is QGS. The CDR3 loop spans 18 amino acids. The germline V and J ends were trimmed by 10 bases and 2 bases, with 29 bases remaining between them. CDR3 coding DNA: TGTGCTCCTCGGATTCCTCCTGTCCCCTGGGCCCGGACCGATAAACTCATCTTT. It codes for CAPRIPPVPWARTDKLIF.

In its sample, this clone is hyperexpanded (1% or more). At the DNA level, this CDR3 is encoded by other sequences in the same sample as well. This sequence joins TRDV2 and TRDJ1; the D gene is possibly TRDD3 (6 bases). Germline CDR1 and CDR2: GEAIGNYY and EKD. The CDR3 runs 15 residues. Trimming took 6 bases from V and 2 from J, leaving 18 bases between them. Here the CDR3 DNA reads TGTGCCTGTCATCCCCTCGTCGGGGATACCGATAAACTCATCTTT. It specifies CACHPLVGDTDKLIF.

To note about this clone: Translating this DNA gives a protein that differs at residue 15 from the TCRdb one, which belongs to a much larger clone; a read error is likely, and the protein shown is this translation. The rearrangement uses TRDV2 and TRDJ1; possibly TRDD3 for D (6 bases). Germline values: CDR1 GEAIGNYY, CDR2 EKD. The CDR3 length is 17 residues. The CDR3 sequence is CACDTAGRILDTDKHIF. CDR3 in DNA: TGTGCCTGTGACACCGCGGGTCGGATACTTGACACCGATAAACACATCTTT.

The table lists this clone with a few counts. The translation of this DNA and the TCRdb protein of a much larger clone differ at residue 10, probably owing to a read error; the protein shown here is translated from the DNA. The rearrangement links TRDV2 to TRDJ1; 10 positions agree with TRDD3. CDR3 length: 16 residues. Losses at the gene ends were 3 bases for V and 0 bases for J; bases not matched to a gene: 6. Germline CDR1 reads GEAIGNYY; CDR2 reads EKD. CDR3 nucleotide sequence: TGTGCCTGTGACGACTTAACTGGGGGATACACCGATAAACTCATCTTT. This translates into CACDDLTGGYTDKLIF.

This clone showed up just a few times. TCRdb's protein for this DNA is that of a much larger clone and differs from the translation at residue 13, likely a read error; the protein shown is the DNA translation. This rearrangement joins TRDV2 to TRDJ1; 9 nucleotides line up with TRDD3. The CDR3 has 16 amino acids. Germline V gives CDR1 GEAIGNYY, CDR2 EKD. This CDR3 is CACDDLTGGHTDNLIF. The CDR3 DNA reads as TGTGCCTGTGACGACTTAACTGGGGGACACACCGATAACCTCATCTTT.

Details on this clone: The protein given by TCRdb reflects a much larger clone and differs at residue 4 from this DNA's translation, likely from a read error; the protein shown is the DNA's translation. The V call is TRDV1, the J call TRDJ1, with D perhaps matching TRDD2 or TRDD3 (5 bases each). The CDR3 totals 18 residues. V was cut by 8 bases and J by 2 bases, with 27 bases left in between. Germline V CDR1 and CDR2: TSWWSYY, QGS. For the CDR3, the DNA is TGTGCTCTTCAGATTCCTCCTGTCCCCTGGGCCCGGACCGATAAACTCATCTTT. Translated: CALQIPPVPWARTDKLIF.

This clone was counted between two and nine times. This DNA's translation differs at residue 8 from TCRdb's protein, which comes from a much larger clone; a read error is likely, and the protein shown is translated from the DNA. The chain carries TRDV2 and TRDJ1, with D perhaps TRDD3 (5 bases). V lost 3 bases to trimming and J lost 0 bases, with 16 bases between them. The CDR3 totals 16 residues. Germline V lookup: CDR1 GEAIGNYY, CDR2 EKD. The CDR3 sequence is CACDDLTRGHTDKLIF. The CDR3, as DNA: TGTGCCTGTGACGACTTAACTCGGGGACACACCGATAAACTCATCTTT.

This clone was found a few times. The protein held in TCRdb is that of a much larger clone and does not match this DNA's translation at residue 12, likely because of a read error; the protein shown is translated from the DNA. The chain uses TRDV2 and TRDJ1; D uncertain. This CDR3 region has 15 residues. In germline, CDR1 is GEAIGNYY, CDR2 EKD. CDR3 DNA sequence: TGTGCCTGTGACCCCTTACTCGGTCACACCGATAACCTCATCTTT. Protein sequence: CACDPLLGHTDNLIF.

Points on this clone: The sample has other DNA sequences that encode this CDR3 too. The rearrangement joins TRDV1 to TRDJ1; D may match TRDD2 or TRDD3 (5 bases each). This CDR3 spans 21 amino acids. V was shortened by 0 bases and J by 0 bases, with 26 bases between the two germline ends. The germline V gene has CDR1 TSWWSYY and CDR2 QGS. The CDR3 nucleotides are TGTGCTCTTGGGGAACTCCACCTACAGGGTCCCCACTGGCCTTACACCGATAAACTCATCTTT. Translated: CALGELHLQGPHWPYTDKLIF.

This clone has more than one count but fewer than ten. One base away lies a much larger clone, so this may be a sequencing read error. Other DNA sequences in the sample encode the same CDR3. The chain couples TRDV2 to TRDJ1; possibly TRDD3 for D (5 bases). This CDR3 has 17 amino acids. Germline loops: CDR1 GEAIGNYY, CDR2 EKD. The CDR3 DNA reads TGTGCCTGTGACACCGTGGCTGGGCTGCGGAACACCGATAAACTTATCTTT. It specifies CACDTVAGLRNTDKLIF.

A J gene of TRDJ1 was called, though the V gene was not; TRDD3 reflects the table's D call only, with no check against the DNA. This CDR3 has 21 residues. CDR3 amino acids: CACDTVKTGVYVPQYTAKLIF. CDR3 in DNA: TGTGCCTGTGACACCGTGAAAACTGGGGTATACGTCCCTCAGTACACCGCTAAACTCATCTTT.

Concerning this clone itself: This may be a read error, as it is one base from a much larger clone. CDR3 coding DNA: TGTGCCCGTGACAAGCTGGGGGATCCCGATAAACTCATCTTT. It encodes CARDKLGDPDKLIF. V and J are TRDV2 and TRDJ1, with 9 bases lining up with TRDD3. CDR3 length: 14 amino acids. Germline V gives CDR1 GEAIGNYY, CDR2 EKD.

This clone was seen a few times. A much larger clone lies one base from this, so it may be a read error. The sample has other DNA sequences that encode this CDR3 too. V gene TRDV2 combines with J gene TRDJ3, with 8 bases lining up with TRDD3. This CDR3 contains 19 residues. Germline CDR1 reads GEAIGNYY; CDR2 reads EKD. CDR3 sequence (DNA): TGTGCCTGCGACACCGTTCTGGGGGACCACTCCTGGGACACCCGACAGATGTTTTTC. Translation: CACDTVLGDHSWDTRQMFF.

This clone was detected only a few times. A read error likely explains why the TCRdb protein, taken from a much larger clone, differs from this DNA's translation at residue 10; the protein shown is translated from the DNA. As DNA, the CDR3 is TGTGCCTGTGACACCGTCTCTGGGGGATGCGCGACCGATAAACTCATCTTT. Protein product: CACDTVSGGCATDKLIF. The genes are TRDV2 and TRDJ1, with TRDD3 identical over 9 bases. Trimming at V came to 0 bases and at J to 2 bases, leaving 9 bases not matched to a gene. CDR3 length: 17 residues. Germline lookup yields CDR1 GEAIGNYY and CDR2 EKD.

This clone is hyperexpanded by share. This sample includes further DNA sequences coding for the same CDR3. J is TRDJ1 and V is TRDV2; TRDD3 agrees at 12 bases. The junction had 12 bases not matched to a gene; V was cut back by 3 bases and J by 2 bases. The CDR3 covers 18 residues. Per germline, CDR1 GEAIGNYY and CDR2 EKD. Written as DNA, the CDR3 is TGTGCCTGTGACCCCGTACTGGGGGATACATCTGCTACCGATAAACTCATCTTT. It yields the protein CACDPVLGDTSATDKLIF.

A remark on this clone: The translation of this DNA and the TCRdb protein of a much larger clone differ at residue 16, probably owing to a read error; the protein shown here is translated from the DNA. The chain carries TRDV1 and TRDJ1, with 11 bases aligning to TRDD3. Looked up from germline, CDR1 is TSWWSYY and CDR2 is QGS. The CDR3 runs to 17 residues. In DNA form, the CDR3 reads TGTGCTCTTGGGAACCATGGGGGATACGGCGGCACCGATAAACTCACCTTT. The encoded protein is CALGNHGGYGGTDKLTF.